These T cell receptor beta chains were read from a single sample in a study of blood T cell repertoires in COVID-19. Assay: immunoSEQ multiplex PCR; the TCRdb copy retains only in-frame clones and omits some. In the table there are approximately 46,000 clones, about 89% of which are singletons. The source material was peripheral blood. The receptor source for this set is a man aged 70-80 years with active COVID-19. CDR3s include the opening cysteine and the closing phenylalanine or tryptophan. D genes are given only for firm matches. Some rows mark clone size as missing; the rest say once, few, many or name a class of expanded clone.

>TRBD1|TRBV5-6|TRBJ2-7|NA
CASSPLGQGISYEQYF
TGTGCCAGCAGCCCGCTAGGACAGGGGATATCCTACGAGCAGTACTTC
>NA|TRBV18|TRBJ1-5|NA
CASSSNSNQPQHF
TGTGCCAGCTCATCAAATAGCAATCAGCCCCAGCATTTT
>NA|TRBV7-2|TRBJ2-7|NA
CASEISSGSSYEQYF
TGTGCCAGCGAAATATCATCCGGGAGCTCCTACGAGCAGTACTTC
>NA|TRBV6-5|TRBJ1-3|NA
CASSYSWGAGNTIYF
TGTGCCAGCAGTTACTCCTGGGGGGCTGGAAACACCATATATTTT
>TRBD2|TRBV6-2/TRBV6-3|TRBJ2-5|NA
CASSPGTSGYQETQYF
TGTGCCAGCAGTCCCGGGACTAGCGGTTACCAAGAGACCCAGTACTTC
>TRBD1|TRBV12-5|TRBJ2-5|NA
CASGLDRGSKTQYF
TGTGCTAGTGGTCTAGACAGGGGTAGCAAGACCCAGTACTTC
>NA|TRBV20-1|TRBJ1-2|NA
CSASISGGVDYGYTF
TGCAGTGCTAGTATTTCTGGTGGAGTGGACTATGGCTACACCTTC
>NA|TRBV2|TRBJ2-1|NA
CAPTSRTNYNEQFF
TGTGCTCCAACTTCACGGACAAACTACAATGAGCAGTTCTTC
>TRBD1|TRBV14|TRBJ1-2|NA
CASSQFVTGGYGYTF
TGTGCCAGCAGCCAATTTGTGACAGGGGGCTATGGCTACACCTTC
>TRBD1|TRBV15|TRBJ1-3|NA
CATSRDGRTGTGNTIYF
TGTGCCACCAGCAGAGATGGCAGGACAGGGACGGGAAACACCATATATTTT
>NA|TRBV29-1|TRBJ2-3|NA
CSAVNGDTQYF
TGCAGCGCCGTGAACGGAGATACGCAGTATTTT
>TRBD2|TRBV5-1|TRBJ2-2|once
CASRGGLAVTGELFF
TGCGCCAGCCGGGGGGGACTAGCGGTTACCGGGGAGCTGTTTTTT
>TRBD1|TRBV6-2/TRBV6-3|TRBJ2-1|once
CASSYSWDRKMYNEQFF
TGTGCCAGCAGTTACTCATGGGACAGGAAAATGTACAATGAGCAGTTCTTC
>NA|TRBV6-5|TRBJ1-1|NA
CASSSVQGFTEAFF
TGTGCCAGCAGTTCAGTCCAGGGGTTCACTGAAGCTTTCTTT
>TRBD1|TRBV2|TRBJ2-7|NA
CASSEALGTVLYEQYF
TGTGCCAGCAGTGAAGCGCTCGGGACAGTCCTCTACGAGCAGTACTTC
>TRBD2|TRBV10-3|TRBJ2-2|NA
CAISDHRTSGGNTGELFF
TGTGCCATCAGTGATCACCGGACTAGCGGGGGGAACACCGGGGAGCTGTTTTTT
>NA|TRBV4-1|TRBJ1-1|once
CASSQESVRLTEAFF
TGCGCCAGCAGCCAAGAAAGTGTCAGGTTAACTGAAGCTTTCTTT
>NA|TRBV5-4|TRBJ1-1|NA
CASSLPPGQVNTEAFF
TGTGCCAGCAGCTTGCCACCGGGACAAGTGAACACTGAAGCTTTCTTT
>NA|TRBV6-5|TRBJ1-4|NA
CASSSGTYVEKLFF
TGTGCCAGCAGCTCCGGGACTTACGTAGAAAAACTGTTTTTT